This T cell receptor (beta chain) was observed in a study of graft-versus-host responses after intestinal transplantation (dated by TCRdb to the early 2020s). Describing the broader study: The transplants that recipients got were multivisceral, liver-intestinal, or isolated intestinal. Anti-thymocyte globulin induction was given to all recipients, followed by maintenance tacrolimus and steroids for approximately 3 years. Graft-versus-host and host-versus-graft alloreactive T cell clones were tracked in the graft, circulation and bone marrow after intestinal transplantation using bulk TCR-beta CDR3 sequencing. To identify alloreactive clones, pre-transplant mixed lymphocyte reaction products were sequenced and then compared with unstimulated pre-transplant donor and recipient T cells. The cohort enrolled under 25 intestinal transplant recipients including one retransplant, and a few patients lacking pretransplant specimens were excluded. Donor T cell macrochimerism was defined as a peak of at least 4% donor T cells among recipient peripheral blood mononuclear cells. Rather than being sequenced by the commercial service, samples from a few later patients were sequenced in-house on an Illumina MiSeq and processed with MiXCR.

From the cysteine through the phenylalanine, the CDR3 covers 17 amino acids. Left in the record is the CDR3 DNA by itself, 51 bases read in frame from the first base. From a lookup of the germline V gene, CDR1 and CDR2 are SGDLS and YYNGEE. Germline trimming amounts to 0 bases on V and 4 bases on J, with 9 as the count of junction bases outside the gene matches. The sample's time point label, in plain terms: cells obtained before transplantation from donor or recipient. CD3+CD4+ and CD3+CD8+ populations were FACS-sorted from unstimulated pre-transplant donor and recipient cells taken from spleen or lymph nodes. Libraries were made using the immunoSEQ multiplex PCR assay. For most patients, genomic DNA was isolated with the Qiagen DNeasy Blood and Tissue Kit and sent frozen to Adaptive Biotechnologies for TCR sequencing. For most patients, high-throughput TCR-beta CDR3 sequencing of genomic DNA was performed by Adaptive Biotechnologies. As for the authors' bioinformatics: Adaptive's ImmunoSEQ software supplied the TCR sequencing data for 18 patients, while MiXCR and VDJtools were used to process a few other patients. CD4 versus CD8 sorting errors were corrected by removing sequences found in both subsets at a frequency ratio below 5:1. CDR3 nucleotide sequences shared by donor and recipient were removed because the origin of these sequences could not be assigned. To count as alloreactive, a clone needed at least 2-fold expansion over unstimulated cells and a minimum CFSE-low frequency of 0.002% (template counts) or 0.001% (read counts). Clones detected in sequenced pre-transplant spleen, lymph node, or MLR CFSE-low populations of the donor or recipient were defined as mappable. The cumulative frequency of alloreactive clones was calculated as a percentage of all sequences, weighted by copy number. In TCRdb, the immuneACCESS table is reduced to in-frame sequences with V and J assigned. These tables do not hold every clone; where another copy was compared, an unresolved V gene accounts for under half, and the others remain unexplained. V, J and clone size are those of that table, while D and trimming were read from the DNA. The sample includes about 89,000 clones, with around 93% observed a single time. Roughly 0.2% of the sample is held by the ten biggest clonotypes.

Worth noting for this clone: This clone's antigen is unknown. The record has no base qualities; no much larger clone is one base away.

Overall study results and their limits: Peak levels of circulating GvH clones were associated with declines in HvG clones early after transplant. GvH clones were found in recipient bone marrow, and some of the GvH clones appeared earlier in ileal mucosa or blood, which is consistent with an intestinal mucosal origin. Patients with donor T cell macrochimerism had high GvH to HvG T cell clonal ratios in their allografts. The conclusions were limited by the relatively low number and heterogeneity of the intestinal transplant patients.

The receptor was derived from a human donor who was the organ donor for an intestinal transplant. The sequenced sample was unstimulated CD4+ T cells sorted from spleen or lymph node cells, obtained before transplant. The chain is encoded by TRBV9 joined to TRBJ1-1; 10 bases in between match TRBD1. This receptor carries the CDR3 CASSVGPGTGALTEAFF. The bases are TGTGCCAGCAGCGTAGGACCGGGGACAGGGGCCCTCACTGAAGCTTTCTTT.